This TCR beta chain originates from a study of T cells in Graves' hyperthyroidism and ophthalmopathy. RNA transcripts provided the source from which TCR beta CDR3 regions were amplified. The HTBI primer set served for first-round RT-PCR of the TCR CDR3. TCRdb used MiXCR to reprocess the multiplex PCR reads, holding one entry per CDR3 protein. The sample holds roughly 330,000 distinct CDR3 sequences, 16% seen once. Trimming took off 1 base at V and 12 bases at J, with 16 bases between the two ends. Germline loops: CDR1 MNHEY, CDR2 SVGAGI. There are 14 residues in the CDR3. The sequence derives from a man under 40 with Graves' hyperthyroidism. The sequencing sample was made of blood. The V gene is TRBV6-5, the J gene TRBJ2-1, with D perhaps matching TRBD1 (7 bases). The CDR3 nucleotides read TGTGCCAGCAGTTACTTAATGGAGGGGGCAGTGCAGTTCTTC. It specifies CASSYLMEGAVQFF.